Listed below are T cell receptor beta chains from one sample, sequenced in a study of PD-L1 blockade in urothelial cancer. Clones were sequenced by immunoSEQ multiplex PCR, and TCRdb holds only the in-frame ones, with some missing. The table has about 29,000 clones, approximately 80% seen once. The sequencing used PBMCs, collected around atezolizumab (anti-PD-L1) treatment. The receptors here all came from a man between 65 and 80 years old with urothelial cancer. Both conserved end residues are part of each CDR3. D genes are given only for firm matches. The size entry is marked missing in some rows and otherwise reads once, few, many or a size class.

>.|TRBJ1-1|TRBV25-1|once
CASSESGIRDENTEAFF
TGTGCCAGCAGTGAAAGTGGGATTCGGGATGAGAACACTGAAGCTTTCTTT
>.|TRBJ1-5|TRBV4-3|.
CASSQGTPPSNQPQHF
TGCGCCAGCAGCCAAGGGACACCCCCAAGCAATCAGCCCCAGCATTTT
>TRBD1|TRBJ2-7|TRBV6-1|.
CASRNPGQGLYEQYF
TGTGCCAGCAGGAATCCGGGACAGGGCCTCTACGAGCAGTACTTC
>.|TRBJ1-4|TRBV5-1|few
CASSLGQSNEKLFF
TGCGCCAGCAGCTTGGGACAGTCAAATGAAAAACTGTTTTTT
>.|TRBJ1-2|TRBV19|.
CASLDSLNYGYTF
TGTGCCAGTCTAGACAGTCTTAACTATGGCTACACCTTC
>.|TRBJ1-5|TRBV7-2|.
CASSPGVNQPQHF
TGTGCCAGCAGCCCAGGGGTGAATCAGCCCCAGCATTTT
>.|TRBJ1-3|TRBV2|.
CASSQGPLGTIYF
TGTGCCAGCAGTCAGGGGCCCCTGGGCACCATATATTTT
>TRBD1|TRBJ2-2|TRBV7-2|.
CASSPIQGATGELFF
TGTGCCAGCAGCCCCATTCAGGGGGCGACCGGGGAGCTGTTTTTT
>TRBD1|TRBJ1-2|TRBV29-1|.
CSVGAGQGAIYGYTF
TGCAGCGTTGGAGCGGGTCAGGGGGCGATCTATGGCTACACCTTC
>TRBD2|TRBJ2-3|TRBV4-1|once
CASSLAWAGGTDTQYF
TGCGCCAGCAGCCTCGCCTGGGCGGGAGGGACAGATACGCAGTATTTT
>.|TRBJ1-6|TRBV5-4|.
CASSFWRGAYNSPLHF
TGTGCCAGCAGCTTTTGGCGGGGAGCCTATAATTCACCCCTCCACTTT
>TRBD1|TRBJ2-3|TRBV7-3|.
CASSLMGQGFTDTQYF
TGTGCCAGCAGCTTAATGGGACAGGGGTTCACAGATACGCAGTATTTT
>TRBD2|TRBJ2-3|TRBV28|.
CASSSRGGIGTDTQYF
TGTGCCAGCAGTTCCCGGGGAGGGATCGGCACAGATACGCAGTATTTT
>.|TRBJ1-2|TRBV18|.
CASSPRPGRANYGYTF
TGTGCCAGCTCACCACGGCCCGGGCGGGCTAACTATGGCTACACCTTC
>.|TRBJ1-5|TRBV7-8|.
CASSLNGRHNQPQHF
TGTGCCAGCTCCCTCAATGGGAGGCACAATCAGCCCCAGCATTTT
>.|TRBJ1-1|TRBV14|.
CASSPMEGGNTEAFF
TGTGCCAGCAGCCCCATGGAAGGGGGAAACACTGAAGCTTTCTTT
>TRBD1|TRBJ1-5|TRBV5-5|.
CASSPEPMGDSLNQPQHF
TGTGCCAGCAGCCCCGAGCCTATGGGGGACAGCCTCAATCAGCCCCAGCATTTT
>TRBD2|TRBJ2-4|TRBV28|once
CASSERDRAKNIQYF
TGTGCCAGCAGTGAGCGGGACCGAGCCAAAAACATTCAGTACTTC
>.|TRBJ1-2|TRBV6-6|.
CASSSTFGGYTF
TGTGCCAGCAGTTCCACGTTCGGGGGCTACACCTTC
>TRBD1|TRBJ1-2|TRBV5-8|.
CASSRGQRTTNSYGYTF
TGTGCCAGCAGCCGGGGACAGCGAACGACAAACTCCTATGGCTACACCTTC
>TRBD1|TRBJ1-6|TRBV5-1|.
CASSPEGASNSPLHF
TGCGCCAGCAGCCCGGAGGGGGCCTCTAATTCACCCCTCCACTTT
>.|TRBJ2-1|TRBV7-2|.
CASSLGGSIYNEQFF
TGTGCCAGCAGCCTTGGCGGGTCAATCTACAATGAGCAGTTCTTC
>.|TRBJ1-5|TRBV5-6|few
CASSFGGQPQHF
TGTGCCAGCAGCTTCGGGGGTCAGCCCCAGCATTTT
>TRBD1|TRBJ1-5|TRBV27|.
CASRATGGLGSNQPQHF
TGTGCCAGTCGCGCCACAGGGGGATTAGGGAGCAATCAGCCCCAGCATTTT
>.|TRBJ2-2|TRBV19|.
CASSFLRARNTGELFF
TGTGCCAGTAGTTTCCTGCGGGCGAGGAACACCGGGGAGCTGTTTTTT
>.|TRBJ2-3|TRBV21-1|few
CASSSGGQNTDTQYF
TGTGCCAGCAGCTCTGGTGGGCAGAACACAGATACGCAGTATTTT
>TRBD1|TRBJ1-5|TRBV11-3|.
CASSLDSRGTGQKGAQPQHF
TGTGCCAGCAGCTTAGATTCTCGAGGGACAGGTCAAAAGGGTGCCCAGCCCCAGCATTTT
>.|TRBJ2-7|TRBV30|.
CAWSPWSSYEQYF
TGTGCCTGGAGTCCCTGGAGCTCCTACGAGCAGTACTTC
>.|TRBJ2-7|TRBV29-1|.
CSATAGQLGEQYF
TGCAGCGCTACAGCGGGTCAACTCGGCGAGCAGTACTTC
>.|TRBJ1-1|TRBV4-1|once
CASSQGRQSGPEAFF
TGCGCCAGCAGCCAGGGGAGGCAGTCAGGTCCTGAAGCTTTCTTT
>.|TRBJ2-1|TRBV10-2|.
CASRGTGRYNEQFF
TGCGCCAGCAGGGGCACAGGAAGATACAATGAGCAGTTCTTC
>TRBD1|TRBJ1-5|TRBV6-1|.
CASSANRGGLQPQHF
TGTGCCAGCAGTGCCAACAGGGGAGGTCTGCAGCCCCAGCATTTT
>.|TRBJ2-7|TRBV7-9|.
CASSFQGLRSYEQYF
TGTGCCAGCAGCTTCCAGGGACTCCGCTCCTACGAGCAGTACTTC
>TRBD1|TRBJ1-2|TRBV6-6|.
CASSYRQGADGYTF
TGTGCCAGCAGTTACCGGCAGGGGGCTGATGGCTACACCTTC
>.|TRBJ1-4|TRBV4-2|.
CASSQDQGQGWEKLFF
TGTGCCAGCAGCCAAGATCAGGGGCAGGGGTGGGAAAAACTGTTTTTT
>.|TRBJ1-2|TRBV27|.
CASSLRRDYGYTF
TGTGCCAGCAGTTTACGACGGGACTATGGCTACACCTTC